By share, the clone carrying this T cell receptor (beta chain) ranks as hyperexpanded. The target antigen is unknown. The CDR3 runs to 12 residues. V dropped 6 bases and J dropped 6 bases, with 11 bases sitting between them. General observations from the study: The TCR gene usage of tumor memory CD4+ T cells clustered together with blood and lymph node memory CD4+ cells and with lymph node naive CD4+ cells.

Tregs were sorted as CD4+CD25+CD127-/low cells. Adaptor-ligated barcode primers were used to amplify TRBV12-4/TRBJ1-2 clonotypes. MiXCR, applied by TCRdb to the multiplex PCR reads, yields one record per CDR3 protein. The sample has approximately 440 distinct CDR3 sequences; 30% are singletons. The receptor was derived from a female donor with breast cancer. The V call is TRBV12-3 or TRBV12-4, the J call TRBJ1-2, with TRBD1 as a possible D gene (5 bases). The sample was tumor-infiltrating Tregs sorted from the breast tumor. CDR3 nucleotides: TGTGCCAGCAGCCTGGGGCCCAATGGCTACACCTTC. This encodes CASSLGPNGYTF.